The TCR beta chain under discussion was sequenced for a study of T cell responses to AZD1222 COVID-19 vaccine. Study-level information: Second-dose groups at about 4 or about 12 weeks were pooled. Study observations and caveats: No repertoire was sampled before or during the peak T cell response, only after it. Spike-specific TCR depth and breadth grew after two AZD1222 doses.

TCRdb's copy holds only in-frame clones and misses some; the assay was immunoSEQ multiplex PCR. This sample carries 90,000 to 150,000 clones, roughly 90% of them seen once, and the ten largest clones take over 3%. On this clone itself: The target antigen is unknown. Other DNA sequences in the sample encode the same CDR3.

Germline V CDR1 and CDR2: MGHRA, YSYEKL. The germline V and J ends were trimmed by 0 bases and 10 bases, with 13 bases remaining between them. This CDR3 comprises 15 residues. The specimen comprised peripheral blood, sampled on day 0 of AZD1222 vaccination. V and J are TRBV4-1 and TRBJ1-6, with a tentative D call TRBD1 (5 bases). This TCR came from an adult in good health. For the CDR3, the DNA is TGCGCCAGCAGCCAAGACGGGCAGGGTGACTCACCCCTCCACTTT. It is translated as CASSQDGQGDSPLHF.